This TCR beta chain was recovered during a study of OX40 agonist ivuxolimab in advanced cancers. The CDR3 sequence is 15 residues long. Trimming left V 0 bases short and J 4 bases short, with 13 bases between. Germline V gene data show CDR1 as MNHEY and CDR2 as SVGAGI. General study findings and limits: The authors did not determine the antigen specificity of the expanded peripheral T cells. People who partly responded at 0.1-3.0 mg/kg had some of the least clonal expansion seen.

Using immunoSEQ multiplex PCR, the repertoire was profiled, and TCRdb retains in-frame clones only, with some absent. The table lists some 28,000 clones, approximately 90% of them singletons. This clone has a single count. Its antigen is unknown. The chain joins TRBV6-5 to TRBJ2-7; D might be TRBD2 (6 bases). The specimen was CD4+ or CD8+ T cells sorted from blood, collected in a trial of the OX40 agonist ivuxolimab. This TCR derives from an adult with an advanced solid tumor such as melanoma, head and neck, liver or kidney cancer. The CDR3 sequence is CASSYSGGVGYEQYF. The CDR3 DNA reads TGTGCCAGCAGTTACTCTGGAGGGGTTGGTTACGAGCAGTACTTC.